A single sample gave rise to the 20 T cell receptor beta chains below, sequenced in a study of shared clonotypes between healthy human individuals. Terminally differentiated effector memory CD45RA+ cells were left out of the naive CD8 fraction, which was CD45RO-negative and positively selected for CCR7. The data were produced by immunoSEQ multiplex PCR, yet TCRdb's version contains in-frame clones alone and is incomplete. The data contain 2 million to 2.5 million clones, just over 90% of them singletons. Material for sequencing was naive CD8+ T cells from PBMCs. These receptor sequences come from a young man in good health. Some clones in this sample may be carry-over from other donors' samples.

The chain uses TRBV19 and TRBJ1-2; 8 bases line up with TRBD1. Germline V lookup: CDR1 LNHDA, CDR2 SQIVND (reference sequence). The CDR3 sequence is 13 residues long. V was pared by 4 bases and J by 4 bases, with 2 bases of the junction left unmatched. CDR3 coding DNA: TGTGCCAGTAGTACAGGACAGGGCTATGGCTACACCTTC. Translated, it gives CASSTGQGYGYTF.

The chain joins TRBV5-1 to TRBJ1-4, with D hard to call. The length of the CDR3 is 16 residues. Trimming left V 3 bases short and J 3 bases short, with 15 bases between. The V gene's germline CDR1 is SGHRS and CDR2 YFSETQ. This CDR3 reads CASSSGRLQANEKLFF. The CDR3 nucleotides read TGCGCCAGCAGCTCAGGACGGCTCCAAGCTAATGAAAAACTGTTTTTT.

This clone was picked up one time. The chain combines TRBV18 with TRBJ2-5; D is unresolved. The ends were cut back, 1 base at V and 5 bases at J, with 8 bases in the middle. The CDR3 is 13 residues long. The germline gives CDR1 KGHSH, CDR2 LQKENI. The CDR3 DNA sequence: TGTGCCAGCTCACCACTTAGCTTCGAGACCCAGTACTTC. Its protein is CASSPLSFETQYF. The full variable domain, completed using reference TRBV18 and TRBJ2-5, is NAGVMQNPRHLVRRRGQEARLRCSPMKGHSHVYWYRQLPEEGLKFMVYLQKENIIDESGMPKERFSAEFPKEGPSILRIQQVVRGDSAAYFCASSPLSFETQYFGPGTRLLVL.

This clone has only one observation. This chain joins TRBV7-9 and TRBJ2-5; 15 nucleotides match TRBD2. The CDR3 has 17 amino acids. Per germline, CDR1 SEHNR and CDR2 FQNEAQ (reference sequence). The V gene end was trimmed by 5 bases and the J gene end by 1 base; junction bases not matched to a gene: 5. CDR3 loop: CASSLGTSGRFQETQYF. In DNA form, the CDR3 reads TGTGCCAGCAGCCTAGGGACTAGCGGGAGGTTCCAAGAGACCCAGTACTTC.

The chain uses TRBV10-1 and TRBJ2-7; 7 nucleotides line up with TRBD1. The CDR3 sequence is 18 residues long. V shed 0 bases, J shed 3 bases, and the junction held 14 bases outside the gene matches. CDR1 is WNHNN and CDR2 is SYGVQD in the germline V gene (reference sequence). The CDR3 DNA follows: TGCGCCAGCAGTGAGTCGAGAAGGGGGCCAGGAGATGACTACGAGCAGTACTTC. Amino acid sequence: CASSESRRGPGDDYEQYF.

This chain connects TRBV9 to TRBJ2-1, with D hard to call. Per germline, CDR1 SGDLS and CDR2 YYNGEE. V lost 3 bases to trimming and J lost 9 bases, with 16 bases between them. This CDR3 is 14 amino acids long. In DNA form, the CDR3 reads TGTGCCAGCAGCGCATCCATTGAAAGTGGTGAGCAGTTCTTC. Protein product: CASSASIESGEQFF.

The chain joins TRBV19 to TRBJ1-1; 7 bases map to TRBD1. The CDR3 consists of 15 residues. Germline V gene sequence: CDR1 LNHDA, CDR2 SQIVND (reference sequence). Trimming at V came to 5 bases and at J to 0 bases, leaving 6 bases not matched to a gene. The CDR3 protein is CASSLRDSLNTEAFF. The CDR3 DNA sequence: TGTGCCAGTAGTCTCCGGGACAGCTTGAACACTGAAGCTTTCTTT.

As regards this clone: Other DNA sequences of this sample code for an identical CDR3. V and J are TRBV19 and TRBJ1-5; D gene unclear. Germline V gene sequence: CDR1 LNHDA, CDR2 SQIVND (reference sequence). V gave up 6 bases and J gave up 2 bases, with 5 bases separating them. The CDR3 length is 12 residues. The CDR3 nucleotides are TGTGCCAGTAGGGCAGGCAATCAGCCCCAGCATTTT. Protein product: CASRAGNQPQHF.

The chain combines TRBV28 with TRBJ2-1, with 9 bases aligning to TRBD2. CDR1 and CDR2 (germline): MDHEN, SYDVKM. V trimming: 2 bases; J trimming: 4 bases; junction bases outside the gene matches: 3. The CDR3 is 15 residues long. For the CDR3, the DNA is TGTGCCAGCAGTTTACTAGCGGGAACGTACAATGAGCAGTTCTTC. Translated: CASSLLAGTYNEQFF.

The V gene is TRBV15, the J gene TRBJ1-3; D gene unclear. CDR1 LNHNV and CDR2 YYDKDF come from the germline V gene (reference sequence). The CDR3 is 15 amino acids. V was clipped by 1 base and J by 2 bases, with 9 bases between them. CDR3 sequence: CATSRGSGPGNTIYF. In DNA form, the CDR3 reads TGTGCCACCAGCAGAGGATCCGGGCCTGGAAACACCATATATTTT.

As concerns this clone: The sample carries other DNA sequences with the same CDR3. This chain connects TRBV28 to TRBJ1-3; the D gene is possibly TRBD1 (5 bases). Trimming took 5 bases from V and 4 from J, leaving 12 bases between them. CDR3 length equals 14 residues. CDR1 is MDHEN, CDR2 SYDVKM, per germline. The CDR3 region has the DNA TGTGCCAGCAGTCTGGGGGTCGTGGGAAACACCATATATTTT. This sequence encodes CASSLGVVGNTIYF.

This clone was recorded once. V is TRBV27 and J is TRBJ2-1; 10 nucleotides line up with TRBD1. The trim removed 2 bases at V and 5 bases at J, leaving 6 bases unmatched. The CDR3 is 16 residues long. Germline CDR1 and CDR2: MNHEY and SMNVEV (reference sequence). The CDR3 sequence is CASSLPDRGLNNEQFF. In DNA, the CDR3 is TGTGCCAGCAGTTTACCCGACAGGGGGCTGAACAATGAGCAGTTCTTC.

The chain recombines TRBV27 with TRBJ2-1; either TRBD1 or TRBD2 may fit D (5 bases each). V was pared by 4 bases and J by 7 bases, with 14 bases between. There are 14 residues in the CDR3. CDR1 is MNHEY and CDR2 is SMNVEV in the germline V gene (reference sequence). CDR3 nucleotides: TGTGCCAGCAGTTCTGGGGGAATTGTAAATGAGCAGTTCTTC. Translating it yields CASSSGGIVNEQFF.

The chain carries TRBV19 and TRBJ2-1; TRBD2 matches 10 bases. The CDR3 loop spans 13 amino acids. Trimming removed 7 bases from V and 6 bases from J; junction bases left unmatched: 3. Germline V CDR1 and CDR2: LNHDA, SQIVND (reference sequence). The DNA for the CDR3 is TGTGCCAGTACCACTAGCGGGACCAATGAGCAGTTCTTC. It yields the protein CASTTSGTNEQFF.

This sequence joins TRBV28 and TRBJ1-2; perhaps TRBD1 as D (5 bases). The CDR3 runs to 16 residues. The V end lost 4 bases, the J end lost 0 bases, and 15 bases lay between the germline ends. CDR1 is MDHEN, CDR2 SYDVKM, per germline. The CDR3 sequence: CASSSPSGQSNYGYTF. The CDR3 DNA reads as TGTGCCAGCAGTTCCCCCTCAGGGCAGTCTAACTATGGCTACACCTTC.

The CDR3 DNA follows: TGTGCCAGCAAATATGAACATCAAGAGACCCAGTACTTC. It specifies CASKYEHQETQYF. V is TRBV2 and J is TRBJ2-5; D unresolved. V lost 7 bases and J lost 2, with 11 bases in between. The length of the CDR3 is 13 residues. CDR1 SNHLY and CDR2 FYNNEI come from the germline V gene. Full variable domain (rest looked up from reference TRBV2 and TRBJ2-5): EPEVTQTPSHQVTQMGQEVILRCVPISNHLYFYWYRQILGQKVEFLVSFYNNEISEKSEIFDDQFSVERPDGSNFTLKIRSTKLEDSAMYFCASKYEHQETQYFGPGTRLLVL.

The V gene is TRBV5-6, the J gene TRBJ2-4; tentatively, D is TRBD1 or TRBD2 (6 bases each). The ends were cut back, 0 bases at V and 15 bases at J, with 16 bases in the middle. The CDR3 sequence is 13 residues long. The germline CDR1 and CDR2 sequences are SGHDT and YYEEEE. The CDR3: CASSLAGALKRYF. CDR3 nucleotides: TGTGCCAGCAGCTTGGCGGGGGCCTTGAAGCGGTACTTC.

The chain joins TRBV13 to TRBJ1-2; 8 positions match TRBD1. The CDR3 runs 16 residues. Germline values: CDR1 PRHDT, CDR2 FYEKMQ (reference sequence). Germline trimming cut 3 bases from V and 1 base from J; bases unmatched to any gene: 7. The CDR3 spells CASSFRGQEFNYGYTF. The CDR3 coding sequence is TGTGCCAGCAGCTTCAGGGGACAGGAGTTTAACTATGGCTACACCTTC.

J is TRBJ1-2 and V is TRBV7-9; 7 nucleotides line up with TRBD1. This CDR3 contains 15 residues. CDR1 and CDR2 from the germline V gene are SEHNR and FQNEAQ (reference sequence). V lost 5 bases and J lost 2; bases outside the gene matches: 8. The CDR3 loop reads CASSALRGQNYGYTF. DNA of the CDR3: TGTGCCAGCAGCGCCCTTCGGGGACAGAACTATGGCTACACCTTC. The full variable domain, its missing parts supplied by reference TRBV7-9 and TRBJ1-2, is DTGVSQNPRHKITKRGQNVTFRCDPISEHNRLYWYRQTLGQGPEFLTYFQNEAQLEKSRLLSDRFSAERPKGSFSTLEIQRTEQGDSAMYLCASSALRGQNYGYTFGSGTRLTVV.

V is TRBV5-3 and J is TRBJ2-1; 9 nucleotides align to TRBD1. TRBV5-3 belongs to the ORF category, with a function that is uncertain. The CDR3 loop spans 15 amino acids. V shed 4 bases, J shed 6 bases, and the junction held 8 bases outside the gene matches. CDR3 sequence (DNA): TGTGCCAGAAGCCTCCGGGACAGGGAGCCCAATGAGCAGTTCTTC. This codes for CARSLRDREPNEQFF.